This TCR beta chain appears in the sequencing data of a study of OX40 agonist ivuxolimab in advanced cancers. Overall study context: Earlier anti-PD-1, anti-PD-L1 or anti-CTLA-4 therapy was permitted; over 35% had received some. Notes on the study in general: Relative to CD4+, CD8+ T cells held more expanded clones on average.

TCRdb's table, derived via immunoSEQ multiplex PCR, lists solely in-frame clones and lacks some. The table has 35,000 to 45,000 clones, around 92% seen once. Autoimmune disease history or systemic immunosuppression excluded patients. J gave up 7 bases and V 2 bases, and 7 bases lay outside the gene matches. Germline V CDR1 and CDR2: SGHRS, YFSETQ. This CDR3 has 14 residues. As to this clone: Its cognate antigen is unknown.

This clonotype was sampled from an adult with an advanced solid tumor such as melanoma, head and neck, liver or kidney cancer. Sequencing was performed on CD4+ or CD8+ T cells sorted from blood, taken in a trial of the OX40 agonist ivuxolimab. The chain is built from TRBV5-1 and TRBJ2-7, with TRBD1 identical over 9 bases. CDR3: CASSFWTGDEEQYF. In DNA, the CDR3 is TGCGCCAGCAGCTTCTGGACAGGGGATGAAGAGCAGTACTTC.